This TCR beta chain was identified during a study of shared clonotypes between healthy human individuals. Turning to the study itself: Plates per donor: three CD4 naive, three CD4 memory, two CD8 naive, one CD8 memory. General study findings and limits: Naive subsets usually exceeded memory subsets in estimated richness.

Germline values: CDR1 SQVTM, CDR2 ANQGSEA. The CDR3 runs to 12 residues. The V gene end was trimmed by 4 bases and the J gene end by 5 bases; junction bases not matched to a gene: 1. The input for sorted-subset replicate PCRs was around 210 ng DNA, around 30,000 T cell genomes. Data came from immunoSEQ multiplex PCR; TCRdb stores just in-frame clones and leaves some out. The table records about 1,500,000 clones, around 97% of them present only once. Points on this clone: Its antigen remains unidentified.

Specimen: naive CD4+ T cells sorted from blood. Subset meaning: CD45RA+ positively selected. The source of this sequence is a man younger than 40 in good health. The V gene is TRBV29-1, the J gene TRBJ1-2; TRBD1 aligns across 10 bases. The CDR3 bases are TGCAGCGTTGGGGGACAGGGGTATGGCTACACCTTC. Encoded protein: CSVGGQGYGYTF.